A selection of T cell receptor beta chains follows, all from one sample in a study of T-cell reconstitution after alpha-beta-depleted transplantation in children. TCRdb fed the PCR reads into MiXCR, producing one record per CDR3 protein. The sample contains fewer than 550,000 distinct CDR3 sequences, about 10% of which appear only once. The sequenced sample was PBMCs, obtained before TCRalphabeta/CD19-depleted stem cell transplant. These receptors originate from a child aged 2-9 years with inherited bone marrow failure, due to receive a stem cell transplant. Each CDR3 is given with its conserved first and last residue. D genes are given only for firm matches. Rows may omit the clone size; those that give it use once, few, many or a size class.

17	TRBV6-5	many	TRBJ2-3	-	CASSYSLGSGSTDTQYF	TGTGCCAGCAGTTACTCGCTGGGAAGCGGGAGCACAGATACGCAGTATTTT
13	TRBV6-1	many	TRBJ1-2	-	CASSEMGGSGYTF	TGTGCCAGCAGTGAAATGGGAGGAAGTGGCTACACCTTC
15	TRBV29-1	many	TRBJ2-3	TRBD2	CSVEDSSGSTDTQYF	TGCAGCGTTGAAGACTCTAGCGGGAGTACAGATACGCAGTATTTT
16	TRBV4-1	many	TRBJ2-7	TRBD1	CASSPGQGMRFYEQYF	TGCGCCAGCAGCCCGGGACAGGGAATGCGTTTTTACGAGCAGTACTTC
15	TRBV30	few	TRBJ2-3	TRBD1	CAWSLGQGNADTQYF	TGTGCCTGGTCTTTAGGACAGGGGAACGCAGATACGCAGTATTTT
16	TRBV12-3/TRBV12-4	many	TRBJ2-4	-	CASSFRPSVGQNIQYF	TGTGCCAGCAGTTTTAGGCCCTCCGTAGGCCAAAACATTCAGTACTTC
11	TRBV12-5	many	TRBJ2-7	-	CASGPGYEQYF	TGTGCTAGTGGCCCTGGCTACGAGCAGTACTTC
13	TRBV4-3	many	TRBJ2-3	-	CASSPTVTDTQYF	TGCGCCAGCAGCCCCACGGTCACAGATACGCAGTATTTT
15	TRBV20-1	many	TRBJ2-3	TRBD2	CSAREPSGITDTQYF	TGCAGTGCTAGAGAGCCTAGCGGGATCACAGATACGCAGTATTTT
16	TRBV5-8	many	TRBJ1-5	-	CASSFLRGEGNQPQHF	TGTGCCAGCAGCTTCCTAAGGGGGGAGGGCAATCAGCCCCAGCATTTT
13	TRBV28	many	TRBJ1-1	-	CASGGPLNTEAFF	TGTGCCAGTGGGGGACCCTTGAACACTGAAGCTTTCTTT
16	TRBV10-2	-	TRBJ2-5	TRBD2	CASSDMLAGRQETQYF	TGCGCCAGCAGTGATATGCTAGCGGGACGCCAAGAGACCCAGTACTTC
18	TRBV19	few	TRBJ2-6	TRBD1	CASSPKGAPISGANVLTF	TGTGCCAGTAGCCCAAAGGGGGCGCCCATCTCTGGGGCCAACGTCCTGACTTTC
13	TRBV5-1	few	TRBJ2-3	-	CASSFGYGDTQYF	TGCGCCAGCAGCTTTGGCTACGGCGATACGCAGTATTTT
17	TRBV27	many	TRBJ2-2	-	CASSLTHQGTVPGELFF	TGTGCCAGCAGTCTAACTCACCAGGGTACTGTACCCGGGGAGCTGTTTTTT
15	TRBV7-2	few	TRBJ1-1	-	CASSRYAGRNTEAFF	TGTGCCAGCAGCCGTTACGCCGGGAGAAACACTGAAGCTTTCTTT
13	TRBV2	many	TRBJ2-1	-	CASSPTFYNEQFF	TGTGCCAGCAGTCCCACTTTCTACAATGAGCAGTTCTTC
13	TRBV7-2	many	TRBJ2-7	-	CASLESARYEQYF	TGTGCCAGCTTAGAATCAGCTCGGTACGAGCAGTACTTC
14	TRBV29-1	many	TRBJ2-1	TRBD2	CSAPRLAVYNEQFF	TGCAGCGCCCCGAGGCTAGCGGTCTACAATGAGCAGTTCTTC
14	TRBV30	many	TRBJ2-2	TRBD2	CAWSVLAGPGELFF	TGTGCCTGGAGTGTGCTAGCGGGCCCCGGGGAGCTGTTTTTT
15	TRBV7-9	few	TRBJ2-7	-	CASSRAPHTSYEQYF	TGTGCCAGCAGCCGGGCCCCCCACACCTCCTACGAGCAGTACTTC
15	TRBV4-1	many	TRBJ1-2	TRBD1	CASSHFWTGGDGYTF	TGCGCCAGCAGCCACTTCTGGACAGGGGGAGATGGCTACACCTTC
13	TRBV27	many	TRBJ2-7	-	CASSLWPDYEQYF	TGTGCCAGCAGTTTGTGGCCCGATTACGAGCAGTACTTC
17	TRBV20-1	-	TRBJ2-7	TRBD2	CSAEGSSGITSSYEQYF	TGCAGTGCCGAGGGGAGTAGCGGGATAACTAGCTCCTACGAGCAGTACTTC